This entry features one T cell receptor beta chain sequence. The specificity of this receptor is unknown. It has no much larger one-base neighbor in the sample; base qualities were not kept. This record comes from a study of cytomegalovirus exposure and HLA in healthy donors (dated by TCRdb to the late 2010s). Context from the whole study: A later analysis indicated that the 120 validation repertoires were generated on the platform also employed for the 700 or so repertoires of the first cohort. In addition to the first cohort of 666 subjects, a separate validation cohort of about 120 different subjects was used. High-throughput TCR immunosequencing, statistical association of individual TCRs with disease status, and machine learning were combined to predict cytomegalovirus infection status. The study aimed to test whether signatures of past pathogen exposure could be identified by cataloging public T cell receptors. Overall study outcomes, separate from this receptor: Most TCR sequences were seen in very few donors, while some public TCRs were found in many individuals. It was suggested by the authors that the approach could potentially be generalized to other disease states and immunological phenotypes. A later analysis lacked HLA typing for the validation cohort, so it scored co-occurrence in that cohort across all 110 or so repertoires. In both the original and validation cohorts, the classifier was reported to diagnose cytomegalovirus status with high specificity and sensitivity. Of the cluster scores, 85% to 95% were above 0 in a later analysis, which found that TCRs clustered in the first cohort also tended to co-occur in the 95 to 150 validation repertoires. The study listed approximately 160 TCR beta chains as associated with cytomegalovirus. A few of the identified cytomegalovirus-associated TCR beta chains were confirmed in vitro to be specific for cytomegalovirus antigens.

Donors formed part of the validation cohort, which comprised about 120 subjects and was distinct from the first cohort of roughly 600 subjects. Deletion took 7 bases off V and 1 base off J, with a span of 11 bases between the germline ends. Its CDR3 holds 13 amino acids, cysteine through phenylalanine. Just the 39-base CDR3 DNA is kept, in frame starting at base 1. From a lookup of the germline V gene, CDR1 and CDR2 are SNHLY and FYNNEI. The library was obtained by the immunoSEQ multiplex PCR assay. As for the original processing: A statistical classification framework was developed to diagnose cytomegalovirus status using the catalog of TCR beta chain sequences. Imported from immuneACCESS, the table was reduced by TCRdb to in-frame sequences with V and J called. These copies leave out some clones; in studies compared against another copy, an unresolved V gene accounts for under half, and the cause of the remainder is not known. V and J calls and clone size are those listed in that table; D and trimming were worked out from the DNA. The sample table shows over 200,000 clones, and 83% are seen once. Together, the top ten hold 4.5% to 6% of the sample.

The receptor chain draws on TRBV2 and TRBJ2-7; no confident D gene assignment can be made. Material: PBMCs. The clonotype originates from a woman aged 18-29 years in good health and CMV-seronegative. The nucleotide sequence is given as TGTGCCAGCACCAGTGGGGTTTCCTACGAGCAGTACTTC. This sequence encodes CASTSGVSYEQYF. Extended through the reference TRBV2 and TRBJ2-7 proteins, this CDR3 yields the full variable domain: EPEVTQTPSHQVTQMGQEVILRCVPISNHLYFYWYRQILGQKVEFLVSFYNNEISEKSEIFDDQFSVERPDGSNFTLKIRSTKLEDSAMYFCASTSGVSYEQYFGPGTRLTVT.